The next 25 T cell receptor beta chains were all read from a single sample in a study of cytomegalovirus exposure and HLA in healthy donors (dated by TCRdb to the late 2010s). Libraries were prepared through the immunoSEQ multiplex PCR assay. For the multiplex PCR, a mixture combining 60 forward primers for TCR Vbeta segments and 13 reverse primers for TCR Jbeta segments was used. In TCRdb, the immuneACCESS table is reduced to in-frame sequences with V and J assigned. These tables do not hold every clone; where another copy was compared, an unresolved V gene accounts for under half, and the others remain unexplained. The sample table records about 130,000 clones; approximately 70% of these occur just once. The top ten clones comprise approximately 2.6% of the sample. The sequenced material came from PBMCs. Receptor source: a woman aged 60-70 years in good health and CMV-seropositive.

This clone occurred once. This rearrangement joins TRBV6-5 to TRBJ2-3; 11 bases line up with TRBD2. Unmatched junction bases numbered 7, after V lost 4 bases and J lost 4 bases. CDR3 length equals 16 residues. Germline V gives CDR1 MNHEY, CDR2 SVGAGI. The CDR3 DNA sequence: TGTGCCAGCAGTTCCTTGGATAGCGGGGGGGCAGATACGCAGTATTTT. Translated: CASSSLDSGGADTQYF.

The V and J genes are TRBV6-5 and TRBJ2-4; possibly TRBD1 for D (6 bases). Per germline, CDR1 MNHEY and CDR2 SVGAGI. The CDR3 runs 12 residues. V lost 5 bases to trimming and J lost 12 bases, with 14 bases between them. The CDR3: CASSTGWDNQYF. CDR3 sequence (DNA): TGTGCCAGCAGTACTGGTTGGGACAATCAGTACTTC.

The chain is built from TRBV27 and TRBJ1-5; no clear D. V lost 7 bases and J 5 bases, leaving 9 bases between the germline ends. CDR1 and CDR2 from the germline V gene are MNHEY and SMNVEV (reference sequence). The CDR3 length is 12 residues. The CDR3 region is CASTPRDQPQHF. The CDR3 coding sequence is TGTGCCAGCACCCCCCGTGATCAGCCCCAGCATTTT.

This chain uses TRBV19 with TRBJ2-7; TRBD1 matches at 7 bases. The CDR3 has 13 amino acids. CDR1 is LNHDA, CDR2 SQIVND, per germline (reference sequence). V shed 5 bases and J 2 bases; nucleotides not matched to a gene: 3. The CDR3 spells CASSRDSPYEQYF. In nucleotides, the CDR3 is TGTGCCAGTAGTCGGGACAGCCCCTACGAGCAGTACTTC.

The rearrangement joins TRBV5-1 to TRBJ2-3; a weak D match, TRBD1 (5 bases). CDR3 length equals 12 residues. The V end was cut by 4 bases, the J end by 6 bases, with 9 bases between. Per germline, CDR1 SGHRS and CDR2 YFSETQ. Here the CDR3 DNA reads TGCGCCAGCAGCCCTAGGGGCGATACGCAGTATTTT. The encoded protein is CASSPRGDTQYF.

As to this clone: One junction end disagrees with the germline gene, perhaps due to a read error. V and J are TRBV7-9 and TRBJ1-4; unclear D gene. The length of the CDR3 is 12 residues. The V gene's germline CDR1 is SEHNR and CDR2 FQNEAQ (reference sequence). The CDR3 loop is CSSSPVREKLFF. The CDR3 nucleotides read TGTTCCAGCAGTCCGGTACGGGAAAAACTGTTTTTT.

A remark on this clone: The same CDR3 arises from other DNA sequences in this sample as well. The genes are TRBV18 and TRBJ1-4, with 8 nucleotides matching TRBD1. Unmatched junction bases numbered 7, after V lost 6 bases and J lost 4 bases. The CDR3 consists of 15 residues. CDR1 is KGHSH, CDR2 LQKENI, per germline. DNA of the CDR3: TGTGCCAGCTCGCCCCCGGGACAGGATAATGAAAAACTGTTTTTT. This encodes CASSPPGQDNEKLFF.

The V gene is TRBV6-5, the J gene TRBJ1-2, with 8 bases lining up with TRBD1. V dropped 6 bases and J dropped 8; count of bases not matched to a gene: 8. Germline V gene data show CDR1 as MNHEY and CDR2 as SVGAGI. This CDR3 has 13 amino acids. CDR3 DNA: TGTGCCAGCAGACTCGGACAGGGCGGCGGCTACACCTTC. This translates into CASRLGQGGGYTF.

The chain joins TRBV18 to TRBJ1-2; D not resolved. The CDR3 has 15 amino acids. The V and J ends lost 3 bases and 0 bases respectively, with 11 bases between them. Germline V gives CDR1 KGHSH, CDR2 LQKENI. The DNA of the CDR3 is TGTGCCAGCTCACCTGCGGCTGAAGCTAACTATGGCTACACCTTC. This sequence encodes CASSPAAEANYGYTF.

The rearrangement joins TRBV5-1 to TRBJ2-5, with 7 bases that match TRBD1. The ends lost 0 bases at V and 5 bases at J; junction bases unmatched: 4. The CDR3 spans 14 residues. Germline-derived CDR1 and CDR2 are SGHRS and YFSETQ. CDR3 in DNA: TGCGCCAGCAGCTTGGTAGGGGGCCTGGAGACCCAGTACTTC. Amino acids: CASSLVGGLETQYF.

V is TRBV4-2 and J is TRBJ1-6; possibly TRBD1 for D (5 bases). Deletions cut 4 bases from V and 4 bases from J, with 17 bases between. This CDR3 region has 17 residues. The V gene's germline CDR1 is LGHNA and CDR2 YNFKEQ. The CDR3 DNA sequence: TGTGCCAGCAGCCGAGGCGGCGGGGGGGGGTATAATTCACCCCTCCACTTT. Its protein is CASSRGGGGGYNSPLHF.

The J gene is TRBJ1-4, the V gene TRBV5-1, with D possibly TRBD1 on 5 matching bases. The germline V gene has CDR1 SGHRS and CDR2 YFSETQ. This CDR3 is 15 amino acids long. V was shortened by 1 base and J by 0 bases, with 7 bases between the two germline ends. The CDR3 loop reads CASSLTGSTNEKLFF. CDR3 nucleotides: TGCGCCAGCAGCTTGACAGGATCAACTAATGAAAAACTGTTTTTT.

This clone occurred a few times. V gene TRBV4-1 combines with J gene TRBJ1-4; TRBD1 aligns across 10 bases. The V gene's germline CDR1 is MGHRA and CDR2 YSYEKL. J lost 6 bases, V lost 3 bases, and 4 bases had no gene match. CDR3 size: 15 residues. The CDR3 DNA is TGCGCCAGCAGCCACCCCGGGACAGGGGATGAAAAACTGTTTTTT. This codes for CASSHPGTGDEKLFF.

The V and J genes are TRBV6-4 and TRBJ2-1; tentative D call: TRBD1 (6 bases). The germline V and J ends were trimmed by 0 bases and 15 bases, with 24 bases remaining between them. Germline V gene sequence: CDR1 MRHNA, CDR2 SNTAGT. The CDR3 contains 16 residues. In nucleotides, the CDR3 is TGTGCCAGCAGTGACTCTGTCCGGGACACCCCCGAACTGGGGTTCTTC. Residues: CASSDSVRDTPELGFF.

The sample holds a few counts of this clone. The chain recombines TRBV28 with TRBJ1-5; 9 positions agree with TRBD1. This CDR3 has 15 amino acids. After removal of 6 bases from V and 7 bases from J, the junction contained 10 bases not matched to a gene. The germline V gene encodes CDR1 MDHEN and CDR2 SYDVKM. The CDR3 nucleotides read TGTGCCAGCAGCCAGCCCACAGGGGGCCAGCAGCCCCAGCATTTT. It is translated as CASSQPTGGQQPQHF. Drawing the rest from reference TRBV28 and TRBJ1-5, the complete variable domain is DVKVTQSSRYLVKRTGEKVFLECVQDMDHENMFWYRQDPGLGLRLIYFSYDVKMKEKGDIPEGYSVSREKKERFSLILESASTNQTSMYLCASSQPTGGQQPQHFGDGTRLSIL.

This chain connects TRBV5-4 to TRBJ1-3; 11 positions agree with TRBD1. The J segment lost 5 bases and the V segment lost 4 bases, leaving 5 bases of the junction unmatched. This CDR3 is 15 amino acids long. Germline V gene sequence: CDR1 SGHNT, CDR2 YYREEE (reference sequence). CDR3 sequence (DNA): TGTGCCAGCAGCGTGGGACAGGGGGAGAGAAACACCATATATTTT. Translation gives CASSVGQGERNTIYF.

V usage is TRBV27 and J usage is TRBJ2-3; D gene uncertain. V was trimmed by 3 bases and J by 4 bases, leaving 14 bases between them. Per germline, CDR1 MNHEY and CDR2 SMNVEV (reference sequence). The length of the CDR3 is 15 residues. CDR3 sequence: CASSFGRSPPDTQYF. DNA for the CDR3: TGTGCCAGCAGTTTTGGTCGTAGCCCTCCAGATACGCAGTATTTT.

The CDR3, as DNA: TGTGCCAGCAGCTCCCGGACAGCTCCCTACGAGCAGTACTTC. It specifies CASSSRTAPYEQYF. V and J are TRBV11-3 and TRBJ2-7; possible D gene TRBD1, 6 bases. Trimming left V 4 bases short and J 2 bases short, with 12 bases between. This CDR3 contains 14 residues. Germline lookup yields CDR1 SGHNT and CDR2 YENEEA.

The V call is TRBV2, the J call TRBJ2-7; the D gene is possibly TRBD1 (6 bases). The ends were cut back, 1 base at V and 5 bases at J, with 15 bases in the middle. There are 15 residues in the CDR3. Germline V lookup: CDR1 SNHLY, CDR2 FYNNEI. The CDR3 protein is CASSEGGRGVNEQYF. In DNA, the CDR3 is TGTGCCAGCAGTGAAGGGGGCAGGGGAGTCAACGAGCAGTACTTC.

The V call is TRBV4-1, the J call TRBJ2-1; D not certain. There are 17 residues in the CDR3. V shed 0 bases and J shed 0 bases, with 12 bases lying between them. The germline gives CDR1 MGHRA, CDR2 YSYEKL. The CDR3 reads CASSQDPHRSSYNEQFF. CDR3 in DNA: TGCGCCAGCAGCCAAGATCCTCACAGAAGCTCCTACAATGAGCAGTTCTTC.

The gene calls are TRBV19 and TRBJ1-6; 9 bases map to TRBD1. The CDR3 contains 14 residues. Germline V gene sequence: CDR1 LNHDA, CDR2 SQIVND (reference sequence). V lost 7 bases to trimming and J lost 7 bases; unmatched junction nucleotides: 5. The CDR3 DNA reads as TGTGCCAGTACCTTCGACAGGGGGAATTCACCCCTCCACTTT. It is translated as CASTFDRGNSPLHF. Full variable domain (outside the CDR3, taken from reference TRBV19 and TRBJ1-6): DGGITQSPKYLFRKEGQNVTLSCEQNLNHDAMYWYRQDPGQGLRLIYYSQIVNDFQKGDIAEGYSVSREKKESFPLTVTSAQKNPTAFYLCASTFDRGNSPLHFGNGTRLTVT.

The rearrangement joins TRBV6-1 to TRBJ2-1, with 7 nucleotides matching TRBD2. Trimming at V came to 5 bases and at J to 1 base, leaving 2 bases not matched to a gene. The CDR3 spans 14 residues. Germline V CDR1 and CDR2: MNHNS, SASEGT. This CDR3 is CASSSGGSYNEQFF. The CDR3 DNA is TGTGCCAGCAGTTCCGGGGGGTCCTACAATGAGCAGTTCTTC.

This chain connects TRBV6-1 to TRBJ2-7, with TRBD1 matching 10 bases. This CDR3 has 15 amino acids. CDR1 is MNHNS, CDR2 SASEGT, per germline. V shed 0 bases and J 4 bases; nucleotides not matched to a gene: 3. The CDR3 spells CASSEARTGGYEQYF. The CDR3 nucleotides read TGTGCCAGCAGTGAAGCTCGGACAGGGGGGTACGAGCAGTACTTC.

The chain combines TRBV7-9 with TRBJ1-5; D gene ambiguous. CDR3 length equals 15 residues. V was trimmed by 6 bases and J by 0 bases, leaving 12 bases between them. CDR1 SEHNR and CDR2 FQNEAQ come from the germline V gene (reference sequence). CDR3 residues: CASSSSQFSNQPQHF. CDR3 coding DNA: TGTGCCAGCAGTTCTTCCCAGTTTAGCAATCAGCCCCAGCATTTT.

The V call is TRBV12-5, the J call TRBJ1-2; no clear D. Per the germline V gene, CDR1 is LGHNT and CDR2 is FRNRAP. The length of the CDR3 is 12 residues. With 5 bases removed from V and 8 bases from J, the gap between germline ends came to 12 bases. CDR3 region: CASGSVGSGYTF. The CDR3 DNA reads as TGTGCTAGTGGTAGTGTGGGGAGCGGCTACACCTTC.